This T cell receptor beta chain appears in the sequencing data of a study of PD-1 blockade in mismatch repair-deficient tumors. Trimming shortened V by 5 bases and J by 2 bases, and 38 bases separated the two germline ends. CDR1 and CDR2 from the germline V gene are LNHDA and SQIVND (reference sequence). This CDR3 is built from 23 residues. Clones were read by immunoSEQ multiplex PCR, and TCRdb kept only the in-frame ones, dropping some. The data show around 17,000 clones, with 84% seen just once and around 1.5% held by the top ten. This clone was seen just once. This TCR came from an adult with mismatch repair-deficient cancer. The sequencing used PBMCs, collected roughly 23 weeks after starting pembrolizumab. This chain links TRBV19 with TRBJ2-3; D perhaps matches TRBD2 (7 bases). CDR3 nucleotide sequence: TGTGCCAGTAGTTCCAAGGGGGGGGTTGCCCTAGCGCCCGCTCCGAACTTCACAGATACGCAGTATTTT. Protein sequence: CASSSKGGVALAPAPNFTDTQYF. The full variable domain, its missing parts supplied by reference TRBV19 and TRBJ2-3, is DGGITQSPKYLFRKEGQNVTLSCEQNLNHDAMYWYRQDPGQGLRLIYYSQIVNDFQKGDIAEGYSVSREKKESFPLTVTSAQKNPTAFYLCASSSKGGVALAPAPNFTDTQYFGPGTRLTVL.